Below, one T cell receptor (beta chain) is given with its context. Its cognate antigen is unknown. The data stem from a study of CD8 T cell repertoires and HIV-1 epitope variants. The overall study: Epitopes were three Gag families plus Nef HW9 and YT9. General observations from the study: Eight or nine TCR beta clonotypes were antigen-specific, roughly 6 apparently recognizing autologous or escape variants.

CDR3 length: 13 residues. Trimming cost V 0 bases and J 3 bases, with 6 bases left between them. Germline V gene data show CDR1 as SGDLS and CDR2 as YYNGEE. TCR beta CDR3 was sequenced at survey depth on immunoSEQ. Measured with immunoSEQ multiplex PCR; TCRdb has only the in-frame clones, and not every one. This sample has some 5,600 clones, with under 70% found just once. The receptor was isolated from a male donor with HIV. Material: cultured CD8+ T cells derived from PBMCs. The chain has TRBV9 and TRBJ1-1, with D perhaps TRBD1 (5 bases). CDR3 in amino acids: CASSVGTHTEAFF. As DNA, the CDR3 is TGTGCCAGCAGCGTAGGGACACACACTGAAGCTTTCTTT. Full variable domain (rest looked up from reference TRBV9 and TRBJ1-1): DSGVTQTPKHLITATGQRVTLRCSPRSGDLSVYWYQQSLDQGLQFLIQYYNGEERAKGNILERFSAQQFPDLHSELNLSSLELGDSALYFCASSVGTHTEAFFGQGTRLTVV.